This T cell receptor beta chain is from a study of T cell responses to AZD1222 COVID-19 vaccine. The wider study: Researchers grouped second doses given at about 4 or about 12 weeks into one pool.

Study-wide findings and caveats: The donor group comprised mostly white British people and more females; the analysis possibly underestimated clonal diversity.

This CDR3 is built from 19 residues. V lost 5 bases and J lost 0; bases outside the gene matches: 11. CDR1 is SGHAT, CDR2 FQNNGV, per germline. Libraries were prepared by immunoSEQ multiplex PCR; TCRdb keeps only in-frame clonotypes and omits some of them. This sample has more than 150,000 clones, with about 87% found just once. The table lists this clone with a count of one. What it binds is not known. The TCR sequence derives from an adult in good health. This specimen consisted of peripheral blood, obtained on day 0 of AZD1222 vaccination. This rearrangement joins TRBV11-2 to TRBJ2-1; 12 bases are shared with TRBD2. The CDR3 loop reads CASSARSLAGGSSYNEQFF. In DNA form, the CDR3 reads TGTGCCAGCAGCGCCCGGTCACTAGCGGGAGGAAGCTCCTACAATGAGCAGTTCTTC.